These 21 T cell receptor beta chains came from one sample sequenced in a study of breast tumors, draining lymph nodes, adjacent tissues (dated by TCRdb to 2016 to 2017). The library relied on multiplex PCR. Sequencer: Illumina HiSeq 2000. TCRdb reworked the public reads: Q25 trimming with fastp, MiXCR clone assembly, productive beta chains retained. For every CDR3 protein sequence, its rows merge into one entry that carries the most common genes and DNA. The sample has about 270,000 distinct CDR3 sequences on record, 30% to 35% of them singletons. Over 0.95% of the sample is taken by the ten largest. Lymph node samples came from the axillary draining lymph nodes of breast cancer patients. Sequencing used axillary lymph node tissue. These receptor sequences come from a female donor with breast cancer. Some clones in this sample may be carry-over from other donors' samples.

This clonotype was observed a few times. This may be a read error: a much more frequent sequence differs by one nucleotide. V is TRBV20-1 and J is TRBJ2-7, with D possibly matching TRBD2 (5 bases). Germline V CDR1 and CDR2: DFQATT, SNEGSKA (reference sequence). There are 11 residues in the CDR3. This chain's CDR3 is CSARNLWEQSF. The CDR3 region has the DNA TGCAGTGCTAGGAATCTCTGGGAGCAGTCCTTC.

Ten or more counts support this clonotype. The rearrangement links TRBV6-6 to TRBJ2-1; D may be TRBD2 (6 bases). Between the trimmed V and J ends, which lost 6 bases and 5 bases, there was a span of 14 bases. CDR1 is MNHNY and CDR2 is SVGAGI in the germline V gene (reference sequence). The CDR3 sequence is 14 residues long. This CDR3 reads CASRAGSRHNEQFF. The CDR3 coding sequence is TGTGCCAGCAGGGCCGGGAGTCGACACAATGAGCAGTTCTTC.

This rearrangement joins TRBV9 to TRBJ2-3; the D is unclear. The V and J ends lost 0 bases and 0 bases respectively, with 8 bases between them. This CDR3 comprises 15 residues. Germline lookup yields CDR1 SGDLS and CDR2 YYNGEE. The CDR3: CASSVEDVSTDTQYF. In DNA, the CDR3 is TGTGCCAGCAGCGTAGAGGACGTTAGCACAGATACGCAGTATTTT.

Note on this clonotype: A read error may explain this, as a much larger clone is one base away. This CDR3 fails to terminate in the conserved phenylalanine or tryptophan, so it likely reflects a read error. The V call is TRBV20-1, the J call TRBJ1-5; TRBD1 agrees at 7 bases. This CDR3 comprises 15 residues. Germline V lookup: CDR1 DFQATT, CDR2 SNEGSKA (reference sequence). V was pared by 1 base and J by 2 bases, with 5 bases of the junction left unmatched. Written as DNA, the CDR3 is TGCAGTGCTAGAGGGGACAGTGGTGGCAATCAGCCCCAGCATCTT. It codes for CSARGDSGGNQPQHL.

The chain links TRBV27 to TRBJ2-7, with D possibly being TRBD1 (6 bases). Trimming shortened V by 6 bases and J by 3 bases, and 18 bases separated the two germline ends. The CDR3 sequence is 15 residues long. Germline CDR1 and CDR2: MNHEY and SMNVEV (reference sequence). Written as DNA, the CDR3 is TGTGCCAGCAGCCTATTGGGACACGACAACTACGAGCAGTACTTC. Translated: CASSLLGHDNYEQYF.

This clonotype was observed many times. The chain combines TRBV11-3 with TRBJ2-1, with 9 positions matching TRBD1. The CDR3 is made up of 15 amino acids. The V gene end was trimmed by 5 bases and the J gene end by 3 bases; junction bases not matched to a gene: 5. Germline values: CDR1 SGHNT, CDR2 YENEEA. This CDR3 is CASSPTGGLYNEQFF. The CDR3 nucleotides read TGTGCCAGCAGCCCAACAGGGGGCCTCTACAATGAGCAGTTCTTC.

Notes on this clonotype: With a much larger clone just one base away, this may be a read error. The chain recombines TRBV19 with TRBJ2-7; a weak D match, TRBD1 (8 bases). The germline V gene has CDR1 LNHDA and CDR2 SQIVND (reference sequence). Trimming left V 5 bases short and J 6 bases short, with 20 bases between. The CDR3 extends over 15 amino acids. CDR3 sequence (DNA): TGTGCCAGTAGTCTGGGGGGGACAGGTGTATGCGAGCAGTACTTC. Protein: CASSLGGTGVCEQYF.

This clonotype was seen repeatedly, ten times or more. The chain employs TRBV9 and TRBJ2-3; D gene unclear. Germline CDR1 SGDLS, CDR2 YYNGEE. This CDR3 comprises 14 residues. V lost 0 bases and J 1 base, leaving 6 bases between the germline ends. CDR3: CASSVDEGTDTQYF. The CDR3 nucleotides read TGTGCCAGCAGCGTAGACGAGGGCACAGATACGCAGTATTTT. Full variable domain (rest looked up from reference TRBV9 and TRBJ2-3): DSGVTQTPKHLITATGQRVTLRCSPRSGDLSVYWYQQSLDQGLQFLIQYYNGEERAKGNILERFSAQQFPDLHSELNLSSLELGDSALYFCASSVDEGTDTQYFGPGTRLTVL.

This clonotype was detected only a few times. A much larger clone differs from this one at a single base, so this may be a read error. V and J are TRBV20-1 and TRBJ2-7; possible D gene TRBD1, 5 bases. Germline V gene data show CDR1 as DFQATT and CDR2 as SNEGSKA (reference sequence). This CDR3 is 14 amino acids long. V lost 4 bases, J lost 6 bases, and 19 bases lay in between. The CDR3 sequence is CSATPDDSPSEQYF. CDR3 nucleotide sequence: TGCAGTGCTACCCCCGACGACAGTCCCTCCGAGCAGTACTTC.

To note about this clonotype: No DNA is shown, since the ends of the CDR3 on it are uncertain; the CDR3 is the one TCRdb lists. V and J are TRBV7-6 and TRBJ2-3; the table's D call of TRBD1 was not tested on the DNA. Germline CDR1 is SGHVS and CDR2 is FNYEAQ. The CDR3 is 18 residues long, counting both termini. The chain's CDR3 is CASSFYICSARDADTQYF.

This clonotype was detected a few times. A clone one base away is much larger, so this may be a read error. The chain carries TRBV20-1 and TRBJ2-5; TRBD2 agrees at 9 bases. The CDR3 is 16 amino acids. Germline-derived CDR1 and CDR2 are DFQATT and SNEGSKA (reference sequence). The J segment lost 4 bases and the V segment lost 1 base, leaving 10 bases of the junction unmatched. CDR3 sequence reads: CSARAGASGTTETQYF. CDR3 nucleotide sequence: TGCAGTGCTAGAGCGGGGGCTAGCGGGACAACAGAGACCCAGTACTTC.

At least ten counts were recorded for this clonotype. The V gene is TRBV2, the J gene TRBJ2-3; D may be TRBD2 (5 bases). The germline CDR1 and CDR2 sequences are SNHLY and FYNNEI. Trimming shortened V by 4 bases and J by 3 bases, and 14 bases separated the two germline ends. The length of the CDR3 is 15 residues. In nucleotides, the CDR3 is TGTGCCAGCAGTGGAGGAGGCTGGAGTACAGATACGCAGTATTTT. It is translated as CASSGGGWSTDTQYF.

The table lists this clonotype with many counts. This rearrangement joins TRBV6-5 to TRBJ2-1; D tentatively fits TRBD1 or TRBD2 (6 bases each). Trimming stripped 7 bases from V and 1 base from J, with 8 bases between. Germline V gene sequence: CDR1 MNHEY, CDR2 SVGAGI. This CDR3 region has 13 residues. CDR3 bases: TGTGCCAGCAAGGGGGGATCCTACAATGAGCAGTTCTTC. This sequence encodes CASKGGSYNEQFF.

This clonotype occurred many times. The chain couples TRBV24-1 to TRBJ2-3; TRBD2 matches 8 bases. The CDR3 sequence is 19 residues long. Per germline, CDR1 KGHDR and CDR2 SFDVKD. J gave up 3 bases and V 2 bases, and 15 bases lay outside the gene matches. The CDR3 loop reads CATSDSRRGGRPGTDTQYF. The CDR3 nucleotides read TGTGCCACCAGTGATTCAAGGCGAGGCGGGAGGCCAGGTACAGATACGCAGTATTTT.

This clonotype was counted ten times or more. CDR3 nucleotide sequence: TGTGCCAGCAGCATACATCCTGGGTTGGGACAGGGACACTATGGCTACACCTTC. Protein product: CASSIHPGLGQGHYGYTF. This sequence joins TRBV7-8 and TRBJ1-2; 9 bases agree with TRBD1. Trimming took 5 bases from V and 3 from J; bases not matched to a gene: 16. The CDR3 runs to 18 residues. Germline V gene sequence: CDR1 SGHVS, CDR2 FQNEAQ.

This clonotype was picked up many times. The rearrangement links TRBV5-1 to TRBJ1-2; 8 bases align to TRBD1. This CDR3 is 14 amino acids long. CDR1 and CDR2 from the germline V gene are SGHRS and YFSETQ. J was trimmed by 8 bases and V by 7 bases; bases with no gene match: 13. The CDR3 sequence is CASRSTGEFLGYTF. CDR3 nucleotides: TGCGCCAGCCGCTCGACAGGGGAATTTCTAGGCTACACCTTC.

This clonotype was counted many times. The J gene is TRBJ2-5, the V gene TRBV29-1; D unresolved. Germline V gene sequence: CDR1 SQVTM, CDR2 ANQGSEA. The CDR3 has 12 residues. V shed 4 bases and J shed 5 bases, with 11 bases lying between them. The CDR3 loop is CSVAVGLETQYF. The CDR3 coding sequence is TGCAGCGTTGCCGTCGGATTGGAGACCCAGTACTTC. The full variable domain, completed using reference TRBV29-1 and TRBJ2-5, is SAVISQKPSRDICQRGTSLTIQCQVDSQVTMMFWYRQQPGQSLTLIATANQGSEATYESGFVIDKFPISRPNLTFSTLTVSNMSPEDSSIYLCSVAVGLETQYFGPGTRLLVL.

For this clonotype: This may be a read error, as it is one base from a much larger clone. V is TRBV11-2 and J is TRBJ2-1; perhaps TRBD2 as D (5 bases). The V end lost 5 bases, the J end lost 8 bases, and 19 bases lay between the germline ends. The CDR3 has 15 residues. From germline, CDR1 is SGHAT and CDR2 FQNNGV. CDR3 sequence (DNA): TGTGCCAGCAGCCAAGGCGGGCAAGTTGGCGATGAGCAGTTCTTC. Encoded protein: CASSQGGQVGDEQFF.

At least ten counts were recorded for this clonotype. The chain combines TRBV30 with TRBJ2-7; D could derive from TRBD1 or TRBD2 (5 bases each). The CDR3 sequence is 13 residues long. The germline CDR1 and CDR2 sequences are GTSNPN and SVGIG (reference sequence). Between the trimmed V and J ends, which lost 5 bases and 6 bases, there was a span of 17 bases. The CDR3 DNA is TGTGCCTGGGATTACAGGAGGAGGAGCGAGCAGTACTTC. Translating gives CAWDYRRRSEQYF.

This clonotype was seen at least ten times. CDR3 residues: CASSFSTGGTETQYF. DNA for the CDR3: TGTGCCAGCAGCTTCTCGACAGGGGGCACGGAGACCCAGTACTTC. The chain employs TRBV11-1 and TRBJ2-5; 10 nucleotides agree with TRBD1. Unmatched junction bases numbered 6, after V lost 3 bases and J lost 5 bases. Germline values: CDR1 SGHAT, CDR2 FQDESV (reference sequence). CDR3 length: 15 residues.

This clonotype was seen a few times. This rearrangement joins TRBV30 to TRBJ2-5; 9 bases agree with TRBD2. The V and J ends lost 0 bases and 5 bases, in that order; junction bases with no gene match: 4. The CDR3 extends over 14 amino acids. CDR1 is GTSNPN, CDR2 SVGIG, per germline (reference sequence). The CDR3 nucleotides read TGTGCCTGGAGTGTTATGACTAGCGGCGAGACCCAGTACTTC. Translation gives CAWSVMTSGETQYF.